This is a list of T cell receptor beta chains from one sample in a study of shared clonotypes between healthy human individuals. Profiled with immunoSEQ multiplex PCR; TCRdb holds only in-frame clones, not every one. The profile shows about 990,000 clones, around 78% of them singletons. The sample taken for sequencing was memory CD4+ T cells from PBMCs. Source of these receptors: a man aged 18 to 29 in good health. Some clones in this sample may be carry-over from other donors' samples. Both conserved end residues are part of each CDR3. Fields, in order: V gene, J gene, clone size, D gene, CDR3 protein, CDR3 DNA. D genes are given only for firm matches. Where a row states a size, it is once, few, many or the class of an expanded clone; other rows omit it.

V gene: TRBV28; J gene: TRBJ2-7; clone size: NA; D gene: NA; CDR3 protein: CASRVGILYEQYF; CDR3 DNA: TGTGCCAGCAGAGTGGGGATACTCTACGAGCAGTACTTC
V gene: TRBV5-6; J gene: TRBJ2-7; clone size: NA; D gene: NA; CDR3 protein: CASSPMTSRTYEQYF; CDR3 DNA: TGTGCCAGCAGCCCGATGACTAGTAGGACCTACGAGCAGTACTTC
V gene: TRBV7-9; J gene: TRBJ2-1; clone size: NA; D gene: NA; CDR3 protein: CASSLGKRTITPYNEQFF; CDR3 DNA: TGTGCCAGCAGCTTAGGGAAACGGACTATCACCCCCTACAATGAGCAGTTCTTC
V gene: TRBV18; J gene: TRBJ2-1; clone size: NA; D gene: NA; CDR3 protein: CASSPPDRLSLNEQFF; CDR3 DNA: TGTGCCAGCTCACCCCCCGACAGGCTAAGCCTCAATGAGCAGTTCTTC
V gene: TRBV6-5; J gene: TRBJ2-7; clone size: once; D gene: NA; CDR3 protein: CASSYSIPISYEQYF; CDR3 DNA: TGTGCCAGCAGTTACTCGATACCTATCTCCTACGAGCAGTACTTC
V gene: TRBV5-1; J gene: TRBJ2-7; clone size: NA; D gene: NA; CDR3 protein: CASSFLDGSYEQYF; CDR3 DNA: TGCGCCAGCAGCTTCCTAGACGGTTCCTACGAGCAGTACTTC
V gene: TRBV7-9; J gene: TRBJ1-1; clone size: few; D gene: NA; CDR3 protein: CASSLAGRAFF; CDR3 DNA: TGTGCCAGCAGCTTAGCGGGGAGGGCTTTCTTT
V gene: TRBV30; J gene: TRBJ2-2; clone size: NA; D gene: NA; CDR3 protein: CACLGGELFF; CDR3 DNA: TGTGCCTGCCTGGGGGGGGAGCTGTTTTTT
V gene: TRBV9; J gene: TRBJ2-7; clone size: NA; D gene: NA; CDR3 protein: CASSGHSQTYEQYF; CDR3 DNA: TGTGCCAGCAGCGGACACTCACAAACCTACGAGCAGTACTTC
V gene: TRBV2; J gene: TRBJ2-3; clone size: NA; D gene: TRBD1; CDR3 protein: CAIRQGDADTQYF; CDR3 DNA: TGTGCCATCCGACAGGGTGACGCAGATACGCAGTATTTT
V gene: TRBV6-1; J gene: TRBJ1-2; clone size: NA; D gene: TRBD1; CDR3 protein: CASSVDRANYGYTF; CDR3 DNA: TGTGCCAGCAGTGTCGACAGGGCTAACTATGGCTACACCTTC
V gene: TRBV29-1; J gene: TRBJ2-3; clone size: NA; D gene: NA; CDR3 protein: CSVVGQITDTQYF; CDR3 DNA: TGCAGCGTTGTCGGACAGATCACAGATACGCAGTATTTT
V gene: TRBV11-2; J gene: TRBJ2-7; clone size: few; D gene: NA; CDR3 protein: CASSWESEQYF; CDR3 DNA: TGTGCCAGCAGCTGGGAGTCTGAGCAGTACTTC
V gene: TRBV10-3; J gene: TRBJ1-1; clone size: few; D gene: TRBD1; CDR3 protein: CAISERDRGNTEAFF; CDR3 DNA: TGTGCCATCAGTGAACGGGACAGGGGGAACACTGAAGCTTTCTTT
V gene: TRBV19; J gene: TRBJ1-5; clone size: NA; D gene: NA; CDR3 protein: CASSSYARVWQPQHF; CDR3 DNA: TGTGCCAGTAGTTCCTATGCCCGGGTGTGGCAGCCCCAGCATTTT
V gene: TRBV25-1; J gene: TRBJ2-1; clone size: NA; D gene: NA; CDR3 protein: CASSEFIGSYNEQFF; CDR3 DNA: TGTGCCAGCAGTGAATTTATCGGGAGTTACAATGAGCAGTTCTTC
V gene: TRBV28; J gene: TRBJ1-4; clone size: NA; D gene: NA; CDR3 protein: CASSFSGEKLFF; CDR3 DNA: TGTGCCAGCAGTTTTTCCGGGGAAAAACTGTTTTTT
V gene: TRBV5-1; J gene: TRBJ2-1; clone size: NA; D gene: TRBD1; CDR3 protein: CASSPAGGEQFF; CDR3 DNA: TGCGCCAGCAGTCCCGCAGGGGGAGAGCAGTTCTTC
V gene: TRBV10-3; J gene: TRBJ1-1; clone size: NA; D gene: NA; CDR3 protein: CAISGHMNTEAFF; CDR3 DNA: TGTGCCATCAGCGGACATATGAACACTGAAGCTTTCTTT
V gene: TRBV7-9; J gene: TRBJ2-3; clone size: NA; D gene: NA; CDR3 protein: CASSPPARDSTDTQYF; CDR3 DNA: TGTGCCAGCAGCCCCCCCGCCAGGGACTCAACAGATACGCAGTATTTT
V gene: TRBV29-1; J gene: TRBJ2-7; clone size: NA; D gene: TRBD2; CDR3 protein: CSVAPGGRSYEQYF; CDR3 DNA: TGCAGCGTAGCCCCGGGGGGACGGTCCTACGAGCAGTACTTC
V gene: TRBV27; J gene: TRBJ2-7; clone size: NA; D gene: NA; CDR3 protein: CASSPRGGGTYEQYF; CDR3 DNA: TGTGCCAGCAGTCCACGTGGGGGCGGGACCTACGAGCAGTACTTC
V gene: TRBV5-4; J gene: TRBJ2-7; clone size: NA; D gene: NA; CDR3 protein: CASSLGKGNKYEQYF; CDR3 DNA: TGTGCCAGCAGCTTGGGGAAGGGGAATAAGTACGAGCAGTACTTC
V gene: TRBV6-5; J gene: TRBJ2-7; clone size: NA; D gene: TRBD2; CDR3 protein: CASSAIAGATYEQYF; CDR3 DNA: TGTGCCAGCAGTGCCATAGCGGGAGCGACCTACGAGCAGTACTTC
V gene: TRBV10-3; J gene: TRBJ2-3; clone size: NA; D gene: TRBD2; CDR3 protein: CAIAGDTDTQYF; CDR3 DNA: TGTGCCATCGCGGGGGACACAGATACGCAGTATTTT
V gene: TRBV5-1; J gene: TRBJ2-1; clone size: once; D gene: NA; CDR3 protein: CASSHVKGPNEQFF; CDR3 DNA: TGCGCCAGCAGCCATGTGAAAGGTCCGAATGAGCAGTTCTTC
V gene: TRBV5-1; J gene: TRBJ2-3; clone size: once; D gene: NA; CDR3 protein: CASSFSRITDTQYF; CDR3 DNA: TGCGCCAGCAGCTTCTCTAGGATCACAGATACGCAGTATTTT
V gene: TRBV5-1; J gene: TRBJ2-7; clone size: NA; D gene: TRBD2; CDR3 protein: CASSKLAGGLDEQYF; CDR3 DNA: TGTGCCAGCAGTAAACTAGCGGGAGGGCTAGACGAGCAGTACTTC
V gene: TRBV9; J gene: TRBJ2-1; clone size: NA; D gene: TRBD2; CDR3 protein: CASSPGGAAIENEQFF; CDR3 DNA: TGTGCCAGCAGCCCGGGGGGGGCGGCAATAGAGAATGAGCAGTTCTTC